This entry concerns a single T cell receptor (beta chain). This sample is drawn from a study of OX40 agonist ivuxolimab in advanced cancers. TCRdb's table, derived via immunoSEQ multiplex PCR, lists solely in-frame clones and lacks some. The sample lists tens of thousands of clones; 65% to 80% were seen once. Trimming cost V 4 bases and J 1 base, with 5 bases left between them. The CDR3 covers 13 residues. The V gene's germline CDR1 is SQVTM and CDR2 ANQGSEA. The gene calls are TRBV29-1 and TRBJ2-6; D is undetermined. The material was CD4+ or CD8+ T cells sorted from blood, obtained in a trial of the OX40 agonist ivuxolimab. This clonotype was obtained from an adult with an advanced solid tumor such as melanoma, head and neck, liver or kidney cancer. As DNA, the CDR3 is TGCAGCGTTGGAAATTCTGGGGCCAACGTCCTGACTTTC. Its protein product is CSVGNSGANVLTF. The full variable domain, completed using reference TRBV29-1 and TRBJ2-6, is SAVISQKPSRDICQRGTSLTIQCQVDSQVTMMFWYRQQPGQSLTLIATANQGSEATYESGFVIDKFPISRPNLTFSTLTVSNMSPEDSSIYLCSVGNSGANVLTFGAGSRLTVL.